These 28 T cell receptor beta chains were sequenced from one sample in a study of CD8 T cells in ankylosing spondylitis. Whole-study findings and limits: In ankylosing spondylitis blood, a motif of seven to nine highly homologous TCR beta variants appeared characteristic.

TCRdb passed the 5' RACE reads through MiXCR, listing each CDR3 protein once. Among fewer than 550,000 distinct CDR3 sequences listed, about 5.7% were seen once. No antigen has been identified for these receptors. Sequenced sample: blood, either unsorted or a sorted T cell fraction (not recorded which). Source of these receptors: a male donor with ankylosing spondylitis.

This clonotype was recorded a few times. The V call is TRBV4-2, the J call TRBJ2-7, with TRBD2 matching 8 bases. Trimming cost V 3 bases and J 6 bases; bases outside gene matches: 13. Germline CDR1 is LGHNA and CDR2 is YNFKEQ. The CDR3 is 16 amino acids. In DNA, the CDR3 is TGTGCCAGCAGCCACAAGGGCGGGGGGCGGCTCGGCGAGCAGTACTTC. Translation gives CASSHKGGGRLGEQYF.

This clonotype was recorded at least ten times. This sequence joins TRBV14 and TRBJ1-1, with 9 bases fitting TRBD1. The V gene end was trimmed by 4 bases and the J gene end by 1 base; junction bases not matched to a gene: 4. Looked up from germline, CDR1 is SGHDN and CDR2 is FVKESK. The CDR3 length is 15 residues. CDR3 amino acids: CASSPWTGENTEAFF. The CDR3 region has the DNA TGTGCCAGCAGCCCCTGGACAGGGGAGAACACTGAAGCTTTCTTT.

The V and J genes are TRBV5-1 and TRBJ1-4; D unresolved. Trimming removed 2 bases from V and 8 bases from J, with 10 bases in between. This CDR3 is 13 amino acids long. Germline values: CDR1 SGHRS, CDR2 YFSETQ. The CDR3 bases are TGCGCCAGCAGCTTAAGGGAGGAGGAAAAACTGTTTTTT. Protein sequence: CASSLREEEKLFF.

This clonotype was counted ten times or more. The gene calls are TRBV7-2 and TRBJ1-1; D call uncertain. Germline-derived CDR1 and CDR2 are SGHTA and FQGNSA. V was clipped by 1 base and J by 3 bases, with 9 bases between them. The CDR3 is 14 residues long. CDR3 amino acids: CASSLGSGYTEAFF. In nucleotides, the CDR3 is TGTGCCAGCAGCTTAGGATCCGGTTACACTGAAGCTTTCTTT.

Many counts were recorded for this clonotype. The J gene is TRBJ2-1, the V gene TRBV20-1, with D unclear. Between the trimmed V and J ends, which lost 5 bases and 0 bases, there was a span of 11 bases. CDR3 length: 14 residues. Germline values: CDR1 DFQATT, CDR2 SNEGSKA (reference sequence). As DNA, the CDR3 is TGCAGTGCTCCGAGACCGCGCTCCTACAATGAGCAGTTCTTC. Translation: CSAPRPRSYNEQFF.

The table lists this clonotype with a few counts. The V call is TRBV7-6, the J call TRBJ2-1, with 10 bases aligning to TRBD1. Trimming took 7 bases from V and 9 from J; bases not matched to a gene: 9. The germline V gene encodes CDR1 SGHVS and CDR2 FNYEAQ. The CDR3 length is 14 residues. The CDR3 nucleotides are TGTGCCAGCACCGCCGGGACAGGGGCAGGTGAGCAGTTCTTC. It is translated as CASTAGTGAGEQFF.

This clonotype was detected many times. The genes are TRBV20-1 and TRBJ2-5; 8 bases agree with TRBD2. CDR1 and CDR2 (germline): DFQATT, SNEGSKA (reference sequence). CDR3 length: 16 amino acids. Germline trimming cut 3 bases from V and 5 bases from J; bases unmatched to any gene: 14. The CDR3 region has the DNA TGCAGTGCTAGGTGGTTCGTCGGACTAGCTAGTGAGACCCAGTACTTC. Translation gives CSARWFVGLASETQYF.

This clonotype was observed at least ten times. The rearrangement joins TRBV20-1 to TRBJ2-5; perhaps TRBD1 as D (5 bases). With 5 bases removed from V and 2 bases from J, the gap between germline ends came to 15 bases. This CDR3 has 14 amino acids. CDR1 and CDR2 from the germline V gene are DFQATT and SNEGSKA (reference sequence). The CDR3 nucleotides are TGCAGTGCTTCATTACAGGATCGGCAAGAGACCCAGTACTTC. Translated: CSASLQDRQETQYF.

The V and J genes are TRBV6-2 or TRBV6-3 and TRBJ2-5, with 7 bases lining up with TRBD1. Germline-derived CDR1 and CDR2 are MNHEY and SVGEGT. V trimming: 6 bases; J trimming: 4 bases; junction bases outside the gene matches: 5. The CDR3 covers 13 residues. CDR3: CASRPSGGETQYF. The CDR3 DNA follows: TGTGCCAGCAGACCCTCAGGGGGAGAGACCCAGTACTTC.

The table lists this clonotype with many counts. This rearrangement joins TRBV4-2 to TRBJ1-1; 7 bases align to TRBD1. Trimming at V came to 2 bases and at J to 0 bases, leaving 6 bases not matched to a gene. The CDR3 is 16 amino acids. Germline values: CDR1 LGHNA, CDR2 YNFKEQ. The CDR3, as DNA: TGTGCCAGCAGCCAACCCCCCGGGACAGTGAACACTGAAGCTTTCTTT. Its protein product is CASSQPPGTVNTEAFF.

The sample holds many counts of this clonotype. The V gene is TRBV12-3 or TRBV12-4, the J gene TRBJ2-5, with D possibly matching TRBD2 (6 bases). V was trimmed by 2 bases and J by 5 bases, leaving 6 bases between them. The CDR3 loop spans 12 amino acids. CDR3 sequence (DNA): TGTGCCAGCAGTTTAAGCGGGGAGACCCAGTACTTC. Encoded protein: CASSLSGETQYF.

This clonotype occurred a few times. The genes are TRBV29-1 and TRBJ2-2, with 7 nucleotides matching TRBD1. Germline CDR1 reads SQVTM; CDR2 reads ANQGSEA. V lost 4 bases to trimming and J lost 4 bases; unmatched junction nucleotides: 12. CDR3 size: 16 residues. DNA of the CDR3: TGCAGCGTTGCATTCCGGGACAGTTCTTCCACCGGGGAGCTGTTTTTT. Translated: CSVAFRDSSSTGELFF.

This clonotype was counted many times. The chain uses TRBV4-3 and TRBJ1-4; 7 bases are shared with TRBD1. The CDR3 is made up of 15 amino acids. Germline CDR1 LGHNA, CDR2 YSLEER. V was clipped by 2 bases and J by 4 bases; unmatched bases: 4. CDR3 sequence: CASSQNHRGNEKLFF. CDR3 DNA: TGCGCCAGCAGCCAAAACCACAGGGGTAATGAAAAACTGTTTTTT.

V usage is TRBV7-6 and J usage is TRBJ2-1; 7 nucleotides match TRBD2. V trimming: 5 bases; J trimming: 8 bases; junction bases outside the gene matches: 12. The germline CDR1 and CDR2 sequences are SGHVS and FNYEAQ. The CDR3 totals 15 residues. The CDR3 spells CASSPHPSGRYEQFF. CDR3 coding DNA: TGTGCCAGCAGCCCGCACCCTAGCGGTCGGTATGAGCAGTTCTTC.

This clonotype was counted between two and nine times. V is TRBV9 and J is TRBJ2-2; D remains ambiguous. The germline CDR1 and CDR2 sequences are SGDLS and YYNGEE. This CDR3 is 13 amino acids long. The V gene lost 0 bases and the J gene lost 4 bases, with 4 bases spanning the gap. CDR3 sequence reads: CASSVEPTGELFF. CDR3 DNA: TGTGCCAGCAGCGTAGAACCCACCGGGGAGCTGTTTTTT. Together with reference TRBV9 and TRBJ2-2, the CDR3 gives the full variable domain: DSGVTQTPKHLITATGQRVTLRCSPRSGDLSVYWYQQSLDQGLQFLIQYYNGEERAKGNILERFSAQQFPDLHSELNLSSLELGDSALYFCASSVEPTGELFFGEGSRLTVL.

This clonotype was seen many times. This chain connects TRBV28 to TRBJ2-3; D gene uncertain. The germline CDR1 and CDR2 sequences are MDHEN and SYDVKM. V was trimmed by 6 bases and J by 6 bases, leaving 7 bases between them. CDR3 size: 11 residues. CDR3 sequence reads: CASSRRDTQYF. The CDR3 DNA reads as TGTGCCAGCAGCCGAAGGGATACGCAGTATTTT.

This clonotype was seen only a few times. In DNA, the CDR3 is TGCAGTGCTAGAGGCTATCGAGATGAGCAGTTCTTC. It specifies CSARGYRDEQFF. The chain carries TRBV20-1 and TRBJ2-1; D is uncertain. The CDR3 covers 12 residues. Between the trimmed V and J ends, which lost 1 base and 8 bases, there was a span of 9 bases. Per germline, CDR1 DFQATT and CDR2 SNEGSKA (reference sequence).

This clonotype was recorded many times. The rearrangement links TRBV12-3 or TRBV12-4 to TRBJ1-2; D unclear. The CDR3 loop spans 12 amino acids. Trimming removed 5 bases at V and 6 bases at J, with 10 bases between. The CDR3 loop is CASSPRVDGYTF. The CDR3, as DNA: TGTGCCAGCAGTCCGAGAGTGGATGGCTACACCTTC.

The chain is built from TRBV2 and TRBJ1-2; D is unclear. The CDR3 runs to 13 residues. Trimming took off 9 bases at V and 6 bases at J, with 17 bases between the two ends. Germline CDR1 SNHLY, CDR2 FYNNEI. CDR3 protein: CASILRAPDGYTF. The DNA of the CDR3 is TGTGCCAGTATACTCCGGGCCCCAGATGGCTACACCTTC.

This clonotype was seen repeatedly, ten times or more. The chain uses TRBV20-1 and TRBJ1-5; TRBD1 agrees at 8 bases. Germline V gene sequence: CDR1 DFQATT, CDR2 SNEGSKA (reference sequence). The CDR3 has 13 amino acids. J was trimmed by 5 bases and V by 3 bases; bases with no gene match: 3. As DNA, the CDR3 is TGCAGTGCTAGTCCGGACAGGGATCAGCCCCAGCATTTT. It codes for CSASPDRDQPQHF.

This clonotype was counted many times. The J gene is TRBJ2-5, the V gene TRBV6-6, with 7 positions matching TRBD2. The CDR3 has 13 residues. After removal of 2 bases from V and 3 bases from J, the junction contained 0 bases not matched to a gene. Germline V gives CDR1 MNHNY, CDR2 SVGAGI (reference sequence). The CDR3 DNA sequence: TGTGCCAGCAGTTACGCGGGGGAAGAGACCCAGTACTTC. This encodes CASSYAGEETQYF.

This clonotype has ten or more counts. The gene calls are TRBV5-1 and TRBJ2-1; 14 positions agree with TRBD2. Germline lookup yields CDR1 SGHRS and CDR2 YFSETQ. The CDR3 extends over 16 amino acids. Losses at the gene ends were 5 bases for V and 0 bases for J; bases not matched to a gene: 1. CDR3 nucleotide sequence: TGCGCCAGCAGGGGACTAGCGGGAGACTCCTACAATGAGCAGTTCTTC. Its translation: CASRGLAGDSYNEQFF. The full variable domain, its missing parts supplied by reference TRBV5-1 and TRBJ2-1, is KAGVTQTPRYLIKTRGQQVTLSCSPISGHRSVSWYQQTPGQGLQFLFEYFSETQRNKGNFPGRFSGRQFSNSRSEMNVSTLELGDSALYLCASRGLAGDSYNEQFFGPGTRLTVL.

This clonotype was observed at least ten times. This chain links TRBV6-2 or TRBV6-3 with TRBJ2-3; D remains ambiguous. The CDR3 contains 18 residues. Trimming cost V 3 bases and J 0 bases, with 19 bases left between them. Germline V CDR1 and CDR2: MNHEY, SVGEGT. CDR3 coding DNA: TGTGCCAGCAGTTATGGGCGAGTTTGGGCAAGGAGCACAGATACGCAGTATTTT. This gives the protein CASSYGRVWARSTDTQYF.

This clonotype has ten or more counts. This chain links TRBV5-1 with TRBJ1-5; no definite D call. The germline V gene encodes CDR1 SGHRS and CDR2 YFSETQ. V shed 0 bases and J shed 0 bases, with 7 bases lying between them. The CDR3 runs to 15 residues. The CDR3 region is CASSLDGYSNQPQHF. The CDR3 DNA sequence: TGCGCCAGCAGCTTGGATGGTTATAGCAATCAGCCCCAGCATTTT.

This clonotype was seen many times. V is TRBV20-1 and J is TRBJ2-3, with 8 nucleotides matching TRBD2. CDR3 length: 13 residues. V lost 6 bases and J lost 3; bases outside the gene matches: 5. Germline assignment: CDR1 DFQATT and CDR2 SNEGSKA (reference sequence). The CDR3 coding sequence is TGCAGTGCCCCTACGGGGGGGACAGATACGCAGTATTTT. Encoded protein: CSAPTGGTDTQYF.

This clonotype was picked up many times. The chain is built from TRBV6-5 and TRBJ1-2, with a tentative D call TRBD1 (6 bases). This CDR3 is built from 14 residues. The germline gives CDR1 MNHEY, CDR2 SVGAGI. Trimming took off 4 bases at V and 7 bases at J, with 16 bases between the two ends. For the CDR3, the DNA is TGTGCCAGCAGTTCCACACAGGGAAGTCTTGGCTACACCTTC. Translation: CASSSTQGSLGYTF.

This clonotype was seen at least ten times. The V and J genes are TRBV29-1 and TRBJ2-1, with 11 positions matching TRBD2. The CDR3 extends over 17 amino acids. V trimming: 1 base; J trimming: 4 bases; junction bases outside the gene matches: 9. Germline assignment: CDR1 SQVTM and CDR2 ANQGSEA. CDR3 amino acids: CSVEVRGTSGGYNEQFF. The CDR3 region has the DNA TGCAGCGTTGAAGTTAGGGGGACTAGCGGAGGGTACAATGAGCAGTTCTTC.

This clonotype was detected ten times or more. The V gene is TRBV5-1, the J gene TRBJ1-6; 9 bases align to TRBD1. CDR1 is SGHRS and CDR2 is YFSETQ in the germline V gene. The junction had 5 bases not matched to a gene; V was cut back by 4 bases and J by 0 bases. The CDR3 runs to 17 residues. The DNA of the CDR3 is TGCGCCAGCAGCGTGGGACAGGGAGGCTCCTATAATTCACCCCTCCACTTT. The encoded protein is CASSVGQGGSYNSPLHF. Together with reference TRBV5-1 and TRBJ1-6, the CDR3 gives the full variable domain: KAGVTQTPRYLIKTRGQQVTLSCSPISGHRSVSWYQQTPGQGLQFLFEYFSETQRNKGNFPGRFSGRQFSNSRSEMNVSTLELGDSALYLCASSVGQGGSYNSPLHFGNGTRLTVT.